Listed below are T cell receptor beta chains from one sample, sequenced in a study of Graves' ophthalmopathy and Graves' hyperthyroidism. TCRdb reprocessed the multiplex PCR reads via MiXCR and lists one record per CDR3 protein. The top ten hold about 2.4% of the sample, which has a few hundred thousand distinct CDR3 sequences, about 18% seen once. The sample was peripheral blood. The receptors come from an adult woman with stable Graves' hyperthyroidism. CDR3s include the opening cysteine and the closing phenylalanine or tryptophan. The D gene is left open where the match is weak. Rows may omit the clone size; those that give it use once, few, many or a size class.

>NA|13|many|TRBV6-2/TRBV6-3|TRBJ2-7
TGTGCCAGCAGTTACACTAGCTCCTACGAGCAGTACTTC
CASSYTSSYEQYF
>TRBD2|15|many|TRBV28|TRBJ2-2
TGTGCCAGCAGTTTATACCTAGCGGGGACCGGGGAGCTGTTTTTT
CASSLYLAGTGELFF
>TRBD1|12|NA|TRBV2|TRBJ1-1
TGTGCCAGAGTGACAGGGGACACTGAAGCTTTCTTT
CARVTGDTEAFF
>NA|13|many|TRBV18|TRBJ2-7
TGTGCCAGCTCACCAGGGGCTAACTACGAGCAGTACTTC
CASSPGANYEQYF
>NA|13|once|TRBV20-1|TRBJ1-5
TGCAGTGCTGGCGGGAAGGGTTATCAGCCCCAGCATTTT
CSAGGKGYQPQHF
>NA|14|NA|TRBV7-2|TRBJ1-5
TGTGCCAGCAGCTTTAGAGAGGGCAATCAGCCCCAGCATTTT
CASSFREGNQPQHF
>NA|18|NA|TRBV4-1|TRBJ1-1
TGCGCCAGCAGCTATTACGCTCTCCAGCGTGTCCCTGATTTGGGAGCTTTCTTT
CASSYYALQRVPDLGAFF
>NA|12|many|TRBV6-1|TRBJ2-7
TGTGCCAGCAATGCCTTCTCCTACGAGCAGTACTTC
CASNAFSYEQYF
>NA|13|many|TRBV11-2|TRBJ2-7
TGTGCCAGCAGCTTTAAGAGGGAGGTTAAGCAGTACTTC
CASSFKREVKQYF
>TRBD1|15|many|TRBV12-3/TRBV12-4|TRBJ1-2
TGTGCCAGCAGTTCCAGCACGGGACAGATGGGCGGCTACACCTTC
CASSSSTGQMGGYTF
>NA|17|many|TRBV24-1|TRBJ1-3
TGTGCCACCAGTGATAGCAAGGACGGCGGCGCTGGAACCACCATATATTTT
CATSDSKDGGAGTTIYF
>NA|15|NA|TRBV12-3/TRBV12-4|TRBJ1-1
TGTGCCAGCAGTTTCCGGTCGGGGTACGACACTGAAGCTTTCTTT
CASSFRSGYDTEAFF
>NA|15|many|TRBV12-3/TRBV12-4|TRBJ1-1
TGTGCCAGCAGTTCACGACTGATGCTAGAACAGGGAGCTTTCTTT
CASSSRLMLEQGAFF
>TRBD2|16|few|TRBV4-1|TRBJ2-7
TGCGCCAGCAGCCAAGAAGGGGGGACTAGACGCCACGAGCAGTACTTC
CASSQEGGTRRHEQYF
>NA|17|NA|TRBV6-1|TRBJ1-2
TGTGCCAGCAGTGAAGAGTGGACAGTATCCTCTAACTATGGCTACACCTTC
CASSEEWTVSSNYGYTF
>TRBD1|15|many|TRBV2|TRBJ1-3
TGTGCCAGCAGTGAAGCACAGGGGGCTGGAAACACCATATATTTT
CASSEAQGAGNTIYF
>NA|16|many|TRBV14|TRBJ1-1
TGTGCCAGCAGCCTACACGAGGGGGTATGGGACACTGAAGCTTTCTTT
CASSLHEGVWDTEAFF
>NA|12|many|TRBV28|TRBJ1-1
TGTGCCAGCAGTTTGATGGACGCTGAAGCTTTCTTT
CASSLMDAEAFF
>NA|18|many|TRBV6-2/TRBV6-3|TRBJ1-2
TGTGCCAGCAGTTACGTTCGAGATGGAACTTCTCCTAACTATGGCTACACCTTC
CASSYVRDGTSPNYGYTF
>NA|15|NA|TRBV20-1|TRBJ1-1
TGCAGTGCTACCCCCCGGGGGCTGGGGAACACTGAAGCTTTCTTT
CSATPRGLGNTEAFF
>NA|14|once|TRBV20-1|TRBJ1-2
TGCAGTGCTAGGAGAGAAGGAGGGCTTAGCGGCTACACCTTC
CSARREGGLSGYTF
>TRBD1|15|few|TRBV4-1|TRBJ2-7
TGCGCCAGCAGCCAAGAACCACAGGGGGCATACGAGCAGTACTTC
CASSQEPQGAYEQYF
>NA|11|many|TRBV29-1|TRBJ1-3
TGCAGCGTTGCCCACGGAAACACCATATATTTT
CSVAHGNTIYF
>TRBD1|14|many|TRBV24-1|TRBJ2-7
TGTGCCACCAGTGAACACAGACAGGGGGACGAGCAGTACTTC
CATSEHRQGDEQYF
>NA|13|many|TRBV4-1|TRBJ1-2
TGCGCCAGCAGCCAAGCTCAGAGCTATGGCTACACCTTC
CASSQAQSYGYTF